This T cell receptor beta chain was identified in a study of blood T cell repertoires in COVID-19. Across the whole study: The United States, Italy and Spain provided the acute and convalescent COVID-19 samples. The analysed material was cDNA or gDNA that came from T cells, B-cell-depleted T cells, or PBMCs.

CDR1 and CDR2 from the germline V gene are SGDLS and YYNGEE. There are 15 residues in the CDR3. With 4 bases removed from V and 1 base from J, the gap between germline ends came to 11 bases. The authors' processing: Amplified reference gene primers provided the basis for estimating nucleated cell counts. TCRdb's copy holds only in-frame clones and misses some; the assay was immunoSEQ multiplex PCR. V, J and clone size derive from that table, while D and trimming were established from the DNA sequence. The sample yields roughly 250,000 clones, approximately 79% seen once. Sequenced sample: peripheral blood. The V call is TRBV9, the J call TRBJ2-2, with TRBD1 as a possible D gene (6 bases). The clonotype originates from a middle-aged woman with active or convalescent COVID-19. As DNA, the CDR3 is TGTGCCAGCAGCCAACAACAGGGGAACACCGGGGAGCTGTTTTTT. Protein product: CASSQQQGNTGELFF.